The 27 T cell receptor beta chains presented below share a single source sample, sequenced in a study of monozygotic twins with inflammatory bowel disease. Using the 5' RACE reads, TCRdb records one entry per CDR3 protein without DNA. The sample's table shows 90,000 to 110,000 distinct CDR3 sequences. What was sequenced was blood. These receptors all come from a human donor with ulcerative colitis or Crohn's disease, or a healthy co-twin of an affected twin (not recorded which).

V is TRBV7-6 and J is TRBJ1-2; the TRBD1 assignment by TCRdb is unverifiable without DNA. This CDR3 has 13 residues. Per the germline V gene, CDR1 is SGHVS and CDR2 is FNYEAQ. The chain's CDR3 is CASSLGSVDRPYF. The variable domain in full, completed from reference TRBV7-6 and TRBJ1-2, reads GAGVSQSPRYKVTKRGQDVALRCDPISGHVSLYWYRQALGQGPEFLTYFNYEAQQDKSGLPNDRFSAERPEGSISTLTIQRTEQRDSAMYRCASSLGSVDRPYFGSGTRLTVV.

The chain recombines TRBV7-2 with TRBJ2-2. Germline loops: CDR1 SGHTA, CDR2 FQGNSA. The CDR3 runs to 14 residues. The CDR3 sequence: CASSLVLLGGELFF.

J is TRBJ2-2 and V is TRBV7-8. Per germline, CDR1 SGHVS and CDR2 FQNEAQ. This CDR3 spans 12 amino acids. The CDR3 here is CASSANTGELFF.

The V and J genes are TRBV5-1 and TRBJ1-1; the D gene TCRdb calls, TRBD1, cannot be checked with no DNA. The CDR3 is 14 amino acids. Germline CDR1 reads SGHRS; CDR2 reads YFSETQ. The chain's CDR3 is CASRNRTGVTEAFF.

This chain links TRBV12-3 or TRBV12-4 with TRBJ1-1. The length of the CDR3 is 13 residues. The CDR3 sequence: CASSYDRNTEAFF.

This chain joins TRBV7-9 and TRBJ2-7; the D gene TCRdb calls, TRBD1, cannot be checked with no DNA. The CDR3 contains 16 residues. Germline V gives CDR1 SEHNR, CDR2 FQNEAQ (reference sequence). The CDR3 is CASSFDSGLIRYEQYF.

The J gene is TRBJ1-6, the V gene TRBV7-2; there is no DNA to check the TCRdb D call of TRBD1. In germline, CDR1 is SGHTA, CDR2 FQGNSA. The CDR3 is 15 residues long. CDR3 sequence reads: CASGYGTADNSPLHF.

The genes are TRBV7-2 and TRBJ2-7; TCRdb returns TRBD1, unconfirmable since there is no DNA. Looked up from germline, CDR1 is SGHTA and CDR2 is FQGNSA. This CDR3 contains 15 residues. The CDR3 loop reads CASSLGTGGIYEQYF.

The rearrangement uses TRBV20-1 and TRBJ2-3; the D call from TCRdb, TRBD2, cannot be confirmed without DNA. Germline V gene lookup returns CDR1 DFQATT and CDR2 SNEGSKA (reference sequence). The CDR3 totals 16 residues. The CDR3 here is CSAARPGLRGADTQYF.

The V and J genes are TRBV5-5 and TRBJ2-3; no DNA is available, so the TRBD2 call from TCRdb remains unchecked. Germline CDR1 reads SGHKS; CDR2 reads YYEKEE (reference sequence). The CDR3 covers 17 residues. CDR3 loop: CASSLGYLAGAGDTQYF.

The rearrangement joins TRBV6-6 to TRBJ2-7; lacking DNA, the TRBD1 call made by TCRdb goes unchecked. This CDR3 is 12 amino acids long. Germline V gene data show CDR1 as MNHNY and CDR2 as SVGAGI (reference sequence). The CDR3 spells CASSFRQGEQYF.

The rearrangement uses TRBV20-1 and TRBJ2-1. The CDR3 spans 15 residues. Germline V gene data show CDR1 as DFQATT and CDR2 as SNEGSKA (reference sequence). CDR3 protein: CSARDRLRSYNEQFF.

This chain joins TRBV12-3 or TRBV12-4 and TRBJ2-7. There are 14 residues in the CDR3. The CDR3 here is CASSHGGSSYEQYF.

The chain uses TRBV27 and TRBJ2-5; the TRBD1 assignment by TCRdb is unverifiable without DNA. Germline CDR1 MNHEY, CDR2 SMNVEV (reference sequence). This CDR3 is built from 13 residues. CDR3: CASSPLNDVTQYF.

The chain recombines TRBV28 with TRBJ1-6. The CDR3 consists of 12 residues. CDR1 and CDR2 from the germline V gene are MDHEN and SYDVKM. The CDR3 here is CASSLQDSPLHF.

This chain joins TRBV7-2 and TRBJ1-2. Germline-derived CDR1 and CDR2 are SGHTA and FQGNSA. This CDR3 is 17 amino acids long. The CDR3 is CASTPIGQGGASYGYTF.

The chain uses TRBV27 and TRBJ2-1; absent DNA, TCRdb's TRBD2 call cannot be checked. Germline CDR1 is MNHEY and CDR2 is SMNVEV (reference sequence). The CDR3 totals 18 residues. CDR3 in amino acids: CASSLYPLQLAADNEQFF.

The genes are TRBV12-3 or TRBV12-4 and TRBJ1-1. This CDR3 is built from 13 residues. CDR3 amino acids: CASSRELSTEAFF.

The V call is TRBV5-6, the J call TRBJ2-5; without DNA, the TCRdb call of TRBD2 cannot be checked. This CDR3 contains 13 residues. CDR1 SGHDT and CDR2 YYEEEE come from the germline V gene. CDR3 loop: CASGGLTEETQYF.

The chain recombines TRBV29-1 with TRBJ2-7; without DNA, the TCRdb call of TRBD1 cannot be checked. The germline gives CDR1 SQVTM, CDR2 ANQGSEA. The CDR3 length is 13 residues. This CDR3 reads CSVAPGQNYEQYF.

The chain links TRBV12-3 or TRBV12-4 to TRBJ2-2; TCRdb reports TRBD2, a call that lacks DNA to check it against. CDR3 length: 14 amino acids. The CDR3 protein is CASSFGLLTGELFF.

V usage is TRBV29-1 and J usage is TRBJ2-1; TCRdb picks TRBD2, but there is no DNA to check that call. CDR3 length: 15 amino acids. CDR1 is SQVTM and CDR2 is ANQGSEA in the germline V gene. CDR3 in amino acids: CSVDRRQTGGNEQFF.

The chain joins TRBV7-9 to TRBJ1-2. The germline V gene has CDR1 SEHNR and CDR2 FQNEAQ (reference sequence). The CDR3 is 13 residues long. The CDR3 here is CASSLATDYGYTF.

The chain uses TRBV12-3 or TRBV12-4 and TRBJ1-1; TCRdb calls TRBD1, which cannot be checked without DNA. The CDR3 spans 13 residues. The CDR3 loop is CASIGGGNTEAFF.

J is TRBJ2-7 and V is TRBV2; TCRdb's assignment of TRBD2 cannot be checked, as there is no DNA. Germline V lookup: CDR1 SNHLY, CDR2 FYNNEI. The CDR3 consists of 13 residues. Here the CDR3 reads CASKEGVAYEQYF.

The chain is built from TRBV19 and TRBJ2-7; no DNA is available, so the TRBD1 call from TCRdb remains unchecked. The length of the CDR3 is 17 residues. Looked up from germline, CDR1 is LNHDA and CDR2 is SQIVND (reference sequence). The CDR3 region is CASSIGTGDRHPYEQYF.

The chain uses TRBV7-8 and TRBJ2-7; the D call of TRBD2 rests on TCRdb alone, since no DNA is present to check it. Germline CDR1 SGHVS, CDR2 FQNEAQ. The CDR3 runs to 17 residues. The CDR3 reads CASSYAVRGRATYEQYF.